A single sample is the source of the 25 T cell receptor beta chains below, sequenced in a study of cytomegalovirus exposure and HLA in healthy donors. The PCR ran on 60 Vbeta and 13 Jbeta primers. The repertoire was sequenced with immunoSEQ multiplex PCR; TCRdb's copy has only in-frame clones and lacks some. The repertoire holds approximately 88,000 clones, with under 80% as singletons. Sequenced sample: PBMCs. These receptors were taken from a man aged 18 to 30 in good health and CMV-seropositive.

The chain couples TRBV10-3 to TRBJ2-1; 14 nucleotides agree with TRBD2. CDR3 size: 15 residues. Germline CDR1 ENHRY, CDR2 SYGVKD. V was pared by 5 bases and J by 9 bases, with 6 bases of the junction left unmatched. CDR3: CAISTLGTSGSEQFF. The DNA for the CDR3 is TGTGCCATCAGTACCCTCGGGACTAGCGGGAGTGAGCAGTTCTTC.

The chain has TRBV28 and TRBJ1-1; 8 bases fit TRBD1. Germline CDR1 is MDHEN and CDR2 is SYDVKM. With 3 bases clipped from V and 7 bases from J, the junction kept 7 bases outside the gene matches. There are 14 residues in the CDR3. The CDR3 spells CASSFMDRVNEAFF. Written as DNA, the CDR3 is TGTGCCAGCAGTTTCATGGACAGGGTGAATGAAGCTTTCTTT.

V is TRBV5-6 and J is TRBJ2-7; 8 positions agree with TRBD1. The CDR3 extends over 14 amino acids. J lost 4 bases, V lost 2 bases, and 5 bases had no gene match. Looked up from germline, CDR1 is SGHDT and CDR2 is YYEEEE. CDR3 region: CASSFGTGRYEQYF. The CDR3 region has the DNA TGTGCCAGCAGCTTTGGGACAGGACGATACGAGCAGTACTTC.

The rearrangement links TRBV5-1 to TRBJ1-2; 7 bases fit TRBD1. There are 14 residues in the CDR3. J was trimmed by 3 bases and V by 2 bases; bases with no gene match: 4. Per the germline V gene, CDR1 is SGHRS and CDR2 is YFSETQ. Written as DNA, the CDR3 is TGCGCCAGCAGCTTAAGAGACAGGGACTATGGCTACACCTTC. It translates to CASSLRDRDYGYTF.

This clone appeared a single time. The chain joins TRBV5-6 to TRBJ2-7; 8 bases are a match to TRBD1. This CDR3 is 13 amino acids long. J gave up 2 bases and V 4 bases, and 2 bases lay outside the gene matches. From germline, CDR1 is SGHDT and CDR2 YYEEEE. CDR3 sequence reads: CASSPDRAYEQYF. CDR3 DNA: TGTGCCAGCAGCCCGGACAGGGCCTACGAGCAGTACTTC. The full variable domain, completed using reference TRBV5-6 and TRBJ2-7, is DAGVTQSPTHLIKTRGQQVTLRCSPKSGHDTVSWYQQALGQGPQFIFQYYEEEERQRGNFPDRFSGHQFPNYSSELNVNALLLGDSALYLCASSPDRAYEQYFGPGTRLTVT.

The chain joins TRBV5-1 to TRBJ1-1; 11 nucleotides align to TRBD1. J was trimmed by 12 bases and V by 3 bases; bases with no gene match: 7. The CDR3 runs to 13 residues. Per the germline V gene, CDR1 is SGHRS and CDR2 is YFSETQ. CDR3: CASSSTGTGGTFF. Here the CDR3 DNA reads TGCGCCAGCAGCTCCACCGGGACAGGGGGGACTTTCTTT.

The chain recombines TRBV28 with TRBJ2-5, with 13 bases identical to TRBD2. This CDR3 has 16 residues. V gave up 5 bases and J gave up 4 bases; unmatched junction bases: 7. Per the germline V gene, CDR1 is MDHEN and CDR2 is SYDVKM. The CDR3 DNA is TGTGCCAGCAGTACTAGCGGGAGGGCCATCCGAGAGACCCAGTACTTC. Amino acid sequence: CASSTSGRAIRETQYF.

This clone was seen once. V and J are TRBV9 and TRBJ2-4; 9 bases map to TRBD1. This CDR3 has 15 amino acids. CDR1 is SGDLS and CDR2 is YYNGEE in the germline V gene. Trimming took 2 bases from V and 5 from J; bases not matched to a gene: 5. The CDR3 nucleotides are TGTGCCAGCAGCGTTTCGGGACAGGGCCAAAACATTCAGTACTTC. This translates into CASSVSGQGQNIQYF.

This chain connects TRBV6-5 to TRBJ1-2, with D maybe TRBD1 (6 bases). V lost 6 bases to trimming and J lost 4 bases, with 12 bases between them. CDR3 length equals 13 residues. Germline V lookup: CDR1 MNHEY, CDR2 SVGAGI. CDR3: CASRPTGFYGYTF. CDR3 DNA sequence: TGTGCCAGCAGGCCTACAGGGTTCTATGGCTACACCTTC.

The gene calls are TRBV10-3 and TRBJ2-7, with TRBD2 as a possible D gene (5 bases). The V gene lost 2 bases and the J gene lost 0 bases, with 11 bases spanning the gap. The CDR3 consists of 15 residues. CDR1 is ENHRY, CDR2 SYGVKD, per germline. The CDR3 sequence: CAISEGLPVSYEQYF. CDR3 DNA: TGTGCCATCAGTGAGGGACTGCCTGTCTCCTACGAGCAGTACTTC.

CDR3 in DNA: TGCGCCAGCAGCCAAGATACCCTAGCGGGCACAGATACGCAGTATTTT. Its protein product is CASSQDTLAGTDTQYF. The V call is TRBV4-1, the J call TRBJ2-3; 7 bases match TRBD2. CDR1 is MGHRA and CDR2 is YSYEKL in the germline V gene. The CDR3 totals 16 residues. V gave up 0 bases and J gave up 1 base; unmatched junction bases: 4.

V and J are TRBV14 and TRBJ1-1, with D unresolved. V was cut by 1 base and J by 1 base, with 10 bases left in between. The CDR3 is 15 residues long. CDR1 SGHDN and CDR2 FVKESK come from the germline V gene. CDR3 bases: TGTGCCAGCAGCCAAGGTTTTTTCAAGAACACTGAAGCTTTCTTT. Translated: CASSQGFFKNTEAFF.

The chain combines TRBV10-3 with TRBJ2-1, with TRBD1 matching over 9 bases. In germline, CDR1 is ENHRY, CDR2 SYGVKD. The J segment lost 4 bases and the V segment lost 7 bases, leaving 11 bases of the junction unmatched. The CDR3 is 16 amino acids. The CDR3 DNA reads as TGTGCCATCACCCGGGACAGGGAAACGAGATACAATGAGCAGTTCTTC. As protein: CAITRDRETRYNEQFF.

V usage is TRBV29-1 and J usage is TRBJ2-1; D possibly corresponds to TRBD2 (5 bases). Between the trimmed V and J ends, which lost 6 bases and 13 bases, there was a span of 16 bases. CDR3 length equals 11 residues. Germline CDR1 and CDR2: SQVTM and ANQGSEA. CDR3 residues: CSVPVGEVQFF. CDR3 DNA: TGCAGCGTCCCCGTGGGAGAGGTACAGTTCTTC.

The chain is built from TRBV6-5 and TRBJ2-2; no reliable D call. The CDR3 is 14 residues long. Germline V CDR1 and CDR2: MNHEY, SVGAGI. The ends were cut back, 2 bases at V and 6 bases at J, with 10 bases in the middle. CDR3 DNA: TGTGCCAGCAGTTACGACCGGGTTCCCGGGGAGCTGTTTTTT. Its protein product is CASSYDRVPGELFF.

Comments on this clone: One end of the junction fails to match germline, which may point to a read error. This chain's CDR3 is CASSLSRGTGELFF. The CDR3 region has the DNA TGTGCTAGCAGCTTGAGCCGGGGCACCGGGGAGCTGTTTTTT. The rearrangement uses TRBV7-7 and TRBJ2-2, with a weak D call TRBD2 (5 bases). The CDR3 contains 14 residues. Germline V gene lookup returns CDR1 SSHAT and CDR2 FNYEAQ (reference sequence).

This chain joins TRBV2 and TRBJ2-5; possible D gene TRBD1, 5 bases. V lost 6 bases and J 5 bases, leaving 13 bases between the germline ends. Germline-derived CDR1 and CDR2 are SNHLY and FYNNEI. The CDR3 covers 13 residues. The CDR3 bases are TGTGCCAGCAGCCTGACAAGGGGTGAGACCCAGTACTTC. Translated: CASSLTRGETQYF.

This sequence joins TRBV6-5 and TRBJ1-1; no firm D call. The CDR3 covers 13 residues. Germline CDR1 and CDR2: MNHEY and SVGAGI. The V end lost 5 bases, the J end lost 5 bases, and 12 bases lay between the germline ends. CDR3 DNA: TGTGCCAGCAGTGGCTGGGCACGAACTGAAGCTTTCTTT. The encoded protein is CASSGWARTEAFF.

In its sample, this clone was seen once. This chain connects TRBV7-9 to TRBJ2-7; 8 bases align to TRBD1. The CDR3 has 16 amino acids. Germline V CDR1 and CDR2: SEHNR, FQNEAQ (reference sequence). V was clipped by 4 bases and J by 3 bases; unmatched bases: 11. The CDR3 here is CASSSNPRQGIYEQYF. The CDR3 DNA follows: TGTGCCAGCAGCTCAAACCCTCGACAGGGGATCTACGAGCAGTACTTC.

This chain links TRBV28 with TRBJ2-5; 7 nucleotides agree with TRBD1. V trimming: 3 bases; J trimming: 2 bases; junction bases outside the gene matches: 3. Germline CDR1 and CDR2: MDHEN and SYDVKM. The CDR3 runs to 14 residues. Written as DNA, the CDR3 is TGTGCCAGCAGTTTCGACAGGGCTCAAGAGACCCAGTACTTC. Translated: CASSFDRAQETQYF.

CDR3 region: CASSPLREGLGELFF. DNA of the CDR3: TGCGCCAGCAGCCCCCTCCGGGAGGGCCTCGGGGAGCTGTTTTTT. V and J are TRBV4-1 and TRBJ2-2; 8 bases are a match to TRBD2. The V gene end was trimmed by 4 bases and the J gene end by 7 bases; junction bases not matched to a gene: 8. The length of the CDR3 is 15 residues. Germline V gene data show CDR1 as MGHRA and CDR2 as YSYEKL.

The chain employs TRBV29-1 and TRBJ2-7; 8 nucleotides agree with TRBD2. The CDR3 extends over 13 amino acids. Germline trimming cut 7 bases from V and 0 bases from J; bases unmatched to any gene: 5. The germline CDR1 and CDR2 sequences are SQVTM and ANQGSEA. Here the CDR3 DNA reads TGCAGCGGTCTTAGCGGGATCTCCTACGAGCAGTACTTC. Encoded protein: CSGLSGISYEQYF.

The chain links TRBV25-1 to TRBJ2-2; maybe TRBD2 (6 bases). Germline CDR1 MGHDK, CDR2 SYGVNS. This CDR3 is built from 14 residues. V lost 8 bases and J 1 base, leaving 11 bases between the germline ends. The CDR3 protein is CASGGLGNTGELFF. The DNA of the CDR3 is TGTGCCAGCGGGGGACTGGGGAACACCGGGGAGCTGTTTTTT.

This clone was found a few times. This chain links TRBV6-1 with TRBJ2-2; TRBD1 matches 9 bases. CDR3 length: 15 amino acids. J was trimmed by 5 bases and V by 4 bases; bases with no gene match: 5. Germline CDR1 MNHNS, CDR2 SASEGT. The CDR3 bases are TGTGCCAGCAGTGGTGAGACAGGGGGTACCGGGGAGCTGTTTTTT. It encodes CASSGETGGTGELFF.

This chain links TRBV4-1 with TRBJ2-1; 12 nucleotides line up with TRBD2. Trimming at V came to 0 bases and at J to 4 bases, leaving 13 bases not matched to a gene. The length of the CDR3 is 20 residues. Germline CDR1 reads MGHRA; CDR2 reads YSYEKL. This chain's CDR3 is CASSQDYLAGGPRTYNEQFF. For the CDR3, the DNA is TGCGCCAGCAGCCAAGATTATCTAGCGGGAGGGCCCCGAACTTACAATGAGCAGTTCTTC.